This T cell receptor beta chain was recovered during a study of neurological immune-mediated disorders. This clonotype was counted ten times or more. MiXCR, run by TCRdb on the 5' RACE reads, gives a single entry per CDR3 protein. This sample has almost 85,000 distinct CDR3 sequences, with 2% to 3% found just once. CDR1 is LNHNV, CDR2 YYDKDF, per germline (reference sequence). The V and J ends lost 3 bases and 6 bases, in that order; junction bases with no gene match: 3. The CDR3 consists of 15 residues. The source material was PBMCs. The chain couples TRBV15 to TRBJ2-2; 11 bases are shared with TRBD1. This TCR derives from a woman in her 30s with multiple sclerosis. The CDR3 DNA reads as TGTGCCACCAGCAGGGACAGGGGGCTGCCCGGGGAGCTGTTTTTT. Its protein product is CATSRDRGLPGELFF. Variable domain in full (rest from reference TRBV15 and TRBJ2-2): DAMVIQNPRYQVTQFGKPVTLSCSQTLNHNVMYWYQQKSSQAPKLLFHYYDKDFNNEADTPDNFQSRRPNTSFCFLDIRSPGLGDTAMYLCATSRDRGLPGELFFGEGSRLTVL.